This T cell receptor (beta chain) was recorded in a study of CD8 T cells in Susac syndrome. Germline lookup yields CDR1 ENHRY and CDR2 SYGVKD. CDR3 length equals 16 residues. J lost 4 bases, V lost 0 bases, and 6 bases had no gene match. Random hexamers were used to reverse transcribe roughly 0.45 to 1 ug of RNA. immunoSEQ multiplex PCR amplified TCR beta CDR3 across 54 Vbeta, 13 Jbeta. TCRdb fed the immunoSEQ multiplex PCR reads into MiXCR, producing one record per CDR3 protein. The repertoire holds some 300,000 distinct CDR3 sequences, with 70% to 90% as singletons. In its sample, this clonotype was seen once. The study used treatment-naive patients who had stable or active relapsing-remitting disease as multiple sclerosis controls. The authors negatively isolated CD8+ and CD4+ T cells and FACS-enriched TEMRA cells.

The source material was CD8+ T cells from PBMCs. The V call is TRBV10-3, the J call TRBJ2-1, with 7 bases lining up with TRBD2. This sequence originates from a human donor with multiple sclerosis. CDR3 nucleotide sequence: TGTGCCATCAGTGAGTCCGGGGGGACCCCTTACAATGAGCAGTTCTTC. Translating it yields CAISESGGTPYNEQFF.